This TCR beta chain was documented in a study of beta chain features in type 1 diabetes. Study information: Age, gender, cell numbers and subset yield matched between patients and controls.

A note on this clone: The target antigen is unknown.

Each sorted fraction was over 95% pure. Reverse transcribing all isolated RNA meant expressed TCRB transcripts were sequenced. Deep immunoSEQ sequencing covered naive, central memory and regulatory T cell samples. Method: immunoSEQ multiplex PCR; TCRdb's copy keeps in-frame clones and lacks some. The sample records 300,000 to 400,000 clones, roughly 14% being singletons. This CDR3 is 16 amino acids long. Deletions cut 6 bases from V and 2 bases from J, with 17 bases between. The V gene's germline CDR1 is MGHDK and CDR2 SYGVNS. General observations from the study: VDJ junctions from type 1 diabetes patients carried fewer insertions and larger deletions. Type 1 diabetes patients had moderately but significantly shorter TCRB CDR3s in all four CD4+ subsets.

V is TRBV25-1 and J is TRBJ1-5, with D unresolved. The clonotype was recovered from a woman between 18 and 30 years old with type 1 diabetes. The source material was naive CD4+ T cells from blood. CDR3 sequence reads: CASRDDSPGGNQPQHF. The CDR3 region has the DNA TGTGCCAGCAGGGACGACTCCCCCGGGGGCAATCAGCCCCAGCATTTT.